Included here is one T cell receptor beta chain sequence, with context. This clonotype was seen a few times. What antigen it recognizes has not been identified. Base qualities are not provided; no much larger clone lies one nucleotide away. The junction shows trimming of 7 bases on V and 0 bases on J, plus 10 bases between the germline ends. Counted from cysteine to phenylalanine, this CDR3 has 15 amino acids. The entry retains the CDR3 DNA only, 45 bases that are in frame from base 1. This specimen belongs to a study of regulatory T cells in long-lasting Graves disease (dated by TCRdb to the early 2020s). About the investigation overall: Persistent Graves' disease was defined as antithyroid drug treatment for over 5 years with persistently positive TSH receptor autoantibodies. Persistent Graves' disease patients were compared with newly diagnosed Graves' disease patients by peripheral blood TCR sequencing and RNA sequencing. The study was conducted in China and was registered as a clinical trial. A total of around 35 samples were covered by TCR sequencing, comprising approximately 13 persistent and around 20 newly diagnosed Graves' disease patients. In the clinical cohort, patients with persistent Graves' disease had used antithyroid drugs for an average of about 9.3 years.

Per the publication, the time point label means: persistent/refractory GD, antithyroid drugs over 5 years with positive TRAb. For both TCR sequencing and RNA sequencing, RNA was extracted from PBMCs using TRIzol. Graves' disease was diagnosed according to American Thyroid Association guidelines. The patients came from an endocrinology department in Xi'an, China. From each patient, approximately 10 milliliters of peripheral blood was collected into an EDTA anticoagulant tube. Ficoll Paque Plus density gradient separation was used to isolate PBMCs, and no further T cell sorting was done. An Agilent 2100 Bioanalyzer and agarose gel were used to check RNA quality, and a NanoDrop 2000 was used to measure RNA concentration. What the research found in general, with its limitations: TRBV28, TRBJ1-2 and TRBJ2-5 were preferentially used in persistent disease, while TRBV20-1 and TRBJ2-1 were favored in newly diagnosed disease. Patients with persistent disease shared more public clonotypes (under 3,000) than newly diagnosed patients did (966). Only the TCR beta chain was sequenced and analyzed. Compared with newly diagnosed patients, patients with persistent Graves' disease had lower TCR Shannon entropy and fewer highly expanded clones, which suggests clonal expansion. The study examined only peripheral blood because the primary lesion, thyroid tissue, could not be accessed. The small sample size was acknowledged by the authors as a limitation that may reduce accuracy.

Library construction relied on multiplex PCR. Sequenced on an Illumina HiSeq 4000. To build TCR beta libraries, CDR3 regions were amplified by Arm-PCR using iRepertoire HTBI primers. Gel purification was performed on PCR products prior to sequencing. As for the original processing: Across samples, roughly 60 TRBV and 13 to 15 TRBJ segments were identified and used for gene usage analysis of CDR3 amino acid clonotypes. COPE and FqMerger were used to merge the filtered high-quality paired reads into contigs. BLAST was used to align contigs to IMGT TRBV, TRBD and TRBJ reference genes, with CDR3 defined following IMGT. Any clonotype with a frequency above 0.1% was counted as a highly expanded clone. Shannon entropy was used to measure repertoire diversity, and the Gini coefficient was used to measure V-J evenness. A clonotype found in more than one individual was treated as public. TCRdb reran the public reads through fastp at Q25 and MiXCR, keeping productive beta chains. One record per CDR3 amino acid sequence lists the most common genes and DNA. It is TCRdb's table, rather than the study itself, that gives the V and J calls and clone size. Counted in this sample were roughly 490,000 distinct CDR3 sequences; roughly 23% of them appeared once. In total, the top ten clones hold about 12% of the sample.

The rearrangement combines TRBV12-3 or TRBV12-4 with TRBJ2-6; the D gene identity is not certain. Sequenced material: peripheral blood mononuclear cells (PBMCs), taken when the disease was refractory, from a patient treated with antithyroid drugs. This clonotype was sampled from a female donor with Graves disease. The DNA reads as follows: TGTGCCAGCAAAATGGGGTTCTCTGGGGCCAACGTCCTGACTTTC. This is translated as CASKMGFSGANVLTF.